These 2 T cell receptor beta chains were sequenced from one sample in a study of T-cell reconstitution after alpha-beta-depleted transplantation in children (dated by TCRdb to the mid-2010s). The library was generated by PCR. The sequencer was an Illumina HiSeq 2500. TCR libraries were prepared with molecular barcoding, using unique molecular identifiers to normalize TCRbeta repertoire quantification. TCRdb trimmed the raw reads at Q25, called clones with MiXCR and kept productive beta chains. Here each entry gathers all rows of one CDR3 protein and keeps the most common genes and DNA. Counted in this sample were about 230,000 distinct CDR3 sequences; around 13% of them appeared once. Approximately 2.9% of the sample goes to the ten largest clones. Source: PBMCs from the stem cell graft donor, taken from the stem cell graft. These receptors all stem from a human donor who donated a stem cell graft to a child with acute lymphoblastic leukemia.

This clonotype was observed at least ten times. The rearrangement links TRBV4-3 to TRBJ1-1; D not certain. Germline values: CDR1 LGHNA, CDR2 YSLEER. Trimming left V 8 bases short and J 1 base short, with 11 bases between. The CDR3 covers 13 residues. The CDR3 bases are TGCGCCAGCGGTGGTTCAGGGAACACTGAAGCTTTCTTT. It yields the protein CASGGSGNTEAFF.

J is TRBJ1-6 and V is TRBV20-1, with D perhaps matching TRBD1 (5 bases). Trimming shortened V by 0 bases and J by 3 bases, and 9 bases separated the two germline ends. The CDR3 totals 15 residues. Germline-derived CDR1 and CDR2 are DFQATT and SNEGSKA (reference sequence). The DNA for the CDR3 is TGCAGTGCTAGAGATACGCAGGGCTATAATTCACCCCTCCACTTT. Encoded protein: CSARDTQGYNSPLHF.